Below are 22 T cell receptor beta chains sequenced from a single sample in a study of cytomegalovirus exposure and HLA in healthy donors. The study ran its PCR with 60 Vbeta and 13 Jbeta primers. Clones were sequenced by immunoSEQ multiplex PCR, and TCRdb holds only the in-frame ones, with some missing. Found here are around 70,000 clones; the top ten clones hold 4% to 5.5%. The sample consisted of PBMCs. All receptors derive from a middle-aged woman in good health and CMV-seropositive.

The V gene is TRBV30, the J gene TRBJ1-2, with D perhaps TRBD1 (5 bases). This CDR3 region has 13 residues. The V end was cut by 4 bases, the J end by 6 bases, with 15 bases between. Germline V gene data show CDR1 as GTSNPN and CDR2 as SVGIG (reference sequence). The CDR3 loop is CAWNSRQPDGYTF. CDR3 coding DNA: TGTGCCTGGAACTCTAGACAGCCCGATGGCTACACCTTC.

This chain connects TRBV6-1 to TRBJ2-6; possible D gene TRBD1, 5 bases. Trimming shortened V by 8 bases and J by 0 bases, and 11 bases separated the two germline ends. This CDR3 is built from 15 residues. CDR1 and CDR2 from the germline V gene are MNHNS and SASEGT. The CDR3 reads CASGAGDSGANVLTF. DNA for the CDR3: TGTGCCAGCGGGGCAGGAGACTCTGGGGCCAACGTCCTGACTTTC.

This chain uses TRBV5-1 with TRBJ1-1, with D tentatively TRBD1 (5 bases). The CDR3 contains 15 residues. Deletions cut 0 bases from V and 1 base from J, with 10 bases between. In germline, CDR1 is SGHRS, CDR2 YFSETQ. The CDR3 bases are TGCGCCAGCAGCTTGGCGCTCGGGGGGAACACTGAAGCTTTCTTT. Translated: CASSLALGGNTEAFF.

The chain joins TRBV5-1 to TRBJ2-7, with unresolved D. The germline V gene has CDR1 SGHRS and CDR2 YFSETQ. The CDR3 runs to 14 residues. Trimming left V 0 bases short and J 3 bases short, with 10 bases between. The CDR3 reads CASSLEHRGYEQYF. CDR3 DNA sequence: TGCGCCAGCAGCTTGGAACATCGCGGCTACGAGCAGTACTTC.

The chain couples TRBV30 to TRBJ2-7; D possibly corresponds to TRBD2 (6 bases). V was pared by 0 bases and J by 2 bases, with 14 bases between. The length of the CDR3 is 15 residues. CDR1 GTSNPN and CDR2 SVGIG come from the germline V gene (reference sequence). CDR3 protein: CAWSVLGREPYEQYF. DNA for the CDR3: TGTGCCTGGAGTGTACTTGGTCGGGAGCCCTACGAGCAGTACTTC.

V usage is TRBV15 and J usage is TRBJ1-5, with D possibly being TRBD1 (5 bases). V lost 6 bases and J 6 bases, leaving 12 bases between the germline ends. Germline V gene lookup returns CDR1 LNHNV and CDR2 YYDKDF (reference sequence). The CDR3 covers 13 residues. The CDR3 spells CATSLRDSQPQHF. The DNA of the CDR3 is TGTGCCACCAGTCTCAGGGATAGTCAGCCCCAGCATTTT.

The CDR3 DNA sequence: TGTGCCAGCAGCATCATAGGGGGGGGAACAGATACGCAGTATTTT. Residues: CASSIIGGGTDTQYF. The chain uses TRBV9 and TRBJ2-3; weak D call: TRBD2 (7 bases). CDR1 is SGDLS, CDR2 YYNGEE, per germline. Trimming shortened V by 4 bases and J by 3 bases, and 15 bases separated the two germline ends. The CDR3 totals 15 residues. The full variable domain, rest sourced from reference TRBV9 and TRBJ2-3, is DSGVTQTPKHLITATGQRVTLRCSPRSGDLSVYWYQQSLDQGLQFLIQYYNGEERAKGNILERFSAQQFPDLHSELNLSSLELGDSALYFCASSIIGGGTDTQYFGPGTRLTVL.

V gene TRBV6-5 combines with J gene TRBJ1-2; D uncertain. The germline gives CDR1 MNHEY, CDR2 SVGAGI. CDR3 length: 10 residues. V dropped 10 bases and J dropped 2 bases, with 5 bases sitting between them. The CDR3 DNA reads TGTGCCACCCGGAACTATGGCTACACCTTC. Translated: CATRNYGYTF.

Turning to this clone: The junction shows a germline mismatch at one end, possibly a read error. This chain joins TRBV6-5 and TRBJ2-7; TRBD1 matches at 10 bases. Per germline, CDR1 MNHEY and CDR2 SVGAGI. This CDR3 is 15 amino acids long. CDR3 sequence: CAGSYSGTGAYEQYF. The DNA for the CDR3 is TGTGCCGGCAGTTACTCCGGGACAGGGGCCTACGAGCAGTACTTC.

This chain joins TRBV28 and TRBJ2-1; 7 nucleotides match TRBD2. CDR3 length: 14 residues. Germline assignment: CDR1 MDHEN and CDR2 SYDVKM. Trimming at V came to 1 base and at J to 10 bases, leaving 7 bases not matched to a gene. CDR3 region: CASSLLTAGGEQFF. CDR3 nucleotides: TGTGCCAGCAGTTTATTGACTGCCGGGGGGGAGCAGTTCTTC.

The rearrangement joins TRBV19 to TRBJ1-2; 7 bases fit TRBD1. Germline V lookup: CDR1 LNHDA, CDR2 SQIVND (reference sequence). The CDR3 runs to 14 residues. The V and J ends lost 11 bases and 7 bases, in that order; junction bases with no gene match: 16. The CDR3 loop reads CAPKTRRTGPGYTF. The CDR3 bases are TGTGCCCCGAAGACAAGACGGACAGGTCCTGGCTACACCTTC.

The chain combines TRBV6-4 with TRBJ1-6, with 11 nucleotides matching TRBD1. With 5 bases clipped from V and 10 bases from J, the junction kept 4 bases outside the gene matches. Germline V CDR1 and CDR2: MRHNA, SNTAGT. This CDR3 has 14 amino acids. The CDR3 DNA is TGTGCCAGCAGTCCGGGACAGGGGGAATCACCCCTCCACTTT. It encodes CASSPGQGESPLHF.

The gene calls are TRBV5-1 and TRBJ2-2; tentative D call: TRBD2 (5 bases). The V and J ends lost 4 bases and 3 bases respectively, with 16 bases between them. This CDR3 spans 16 amino acids. Germline values: CDR1 SGHRS, CDR2 YFSETQ. CDR3 bases: TGCGCCAGCAGCCAGCGATGGGGAGTTTACACCGGGGAGCTGTTTTTT. Translated: CASSQRWGVYTGELFF.

The chain recombines TRBV7-2 with TRBJ2-7, with D tentatively TRBD2 (6 bases). With 0 bases removed from V and 3 bases from J, the gap between germline ends came to 9 bases. Germline V gene data show CDR1 as SGHTA and CDR2 as FQGNSA. The CDR3 sequence is 14 residues long. The CDR3 DNA reads as TGTGCCAGCAGCTTAGCCGGGGGAGGCTACGAGCAGTACTTC. Protein: CASSLAGGGYEQYF.

The chain employs TRBV30 and TRBJ2-2; TRBD1 is a possible D gene (6 bases). Looked up from germline, CDR1 is GTSNPN and CDR2 is SVGIG (reference sequence). The CDR3 extends over 15 amino acids. With 3 bases removed from V and 2 bases from J, the gap between germline ends came to 13 bases. The CDR3 is CAWSRRTANTGELFF. The CDR3 coding sequence is TGTGCCTGGAGCCGCAGGACAGCAAACACCGGGGAGCTGTTTTTT.

The chain's CDR3 is CASSTSTGTGEYF. The DNA of the CDR3 is TGCGCCAGCAGCACCTCCACCGGGACAGGGGAATACTTC. The chain uses TRBV5-1 and TRBJ2-5; TRBD1 aligns across 10 bases. Germline V CDR1 and CDR2: SGHRS, YFSETQ. Trimming cost V 4 bases and J 14 bases; bases outside gene matches: 11. The length of the CDR3 is 13 residues. Looking up the rest from reference TRBV5-1 and TRBJ2-5 gives the full variable domain: KAGVTQTPRYLIKTRGQQVTLSCSPISGHRSVSWYQQTPGQGLQFLFEYFSETQRNKGNFPGRFSGRQFSNSRSEMNVSTLELGDSALYLCASSTSTGTGEYFGPGTRLLVL.

The V call is TRBV4-1, the J call TRBJ2-7; TRBD1 aligns across 8 bases. This CDR3 spans 15 amino acids. Germline trimming cut 4 bases from V and 7 bases from J; bases unmatched to any gene: 12. Germline CDR1 and CDR2: MGHRA and YSYEKL. CDR3 protein: CASSLDDRTGHEQYF. DNA of the CDR3: TGCGCCAGCAGCCTCGACGACCGGACAGGGCATGAGCAGTACTTC.

This chain uses TRBV29-1 with TRBJ1-1; D is possibly TRBD1 (5 bases). Trimming stripped 0 bases from V and 3 bases from J, with 14 bases between. Germline CDR1 reads SQVTM; CDR2 reads ANQGSEA. This CDR3 is 15 amino acids long. The CDR3 DNA is TGCAGCGTTGAAGATCTGGGGGGGATGGACACTGAAGCTTTCTTT. Translated: CSVEDLGGMDTEAFF.

The chain recombines TRBV6-5 with TRBJ2-1; 8 nucleotides align to TRBD2. This CDR3 comprises 13 residues. Germline CDR1 is MNHEY and CDR2 is SVGAGI. Germline trimming cut 2 bases from V and 9 bases from J; bases unmatched to any gene: 3. DNA for the CDR3: TGTGCCAGCAGTTACCAGCTAGCGGGTGAGCAGTTCTTC. Its translation is CASSYQLAGEQFF.

The V and J genes are TRBV5-1 and TRBJ1-1; D might be TRBD1 (5 bases). The CDR3 is 13 residues long. The germline V gene encodes CDR1 SGHRS and CDR2 YFSETQ. V lost 4 bases to trimming and J lost 7 bases, with 14 bases between them. CDR3: CASSPGGLNEAFF. The CDR3, as DNA: TGCGCCAGCAGCCCCGGGGGGTTAAATGAAGCTTTCTTT.

The chain uses TRBV5-4 and TRBJ2-7, with 7 bases aligning to TRBD2. This CDR3 has 14 residues. V lost 5 bases and J lost 2; bases outside the gene matches: 7. Germline CDR1 and CDR2: SGHNT and YYREEE (reference sequence). This chain's CDR3 is CASRREDGAYEQYF. As DNA, the CDR3 is TGTGCCAGCAGACGGGAGGACGGGGCCTACGAGCAGTACTTC.

The V gene is TRBV7-2, the J gene TRBJ2-1; TRBD2 matches 12 bases. The CDR3 totals 16 residues. Germline-derived CDR1 and CDR2 are SGHTA and FQGNSA. The V segment lost 5 bases and the J segment 9 bases; nucleotides outside the gene matches: 11. The CDR3 here is CASSPTSGGRESEQFF. The CDR3 DNA sequence: TGTGCCAGCAGCCCGACTAGCGGGGGTCGTGAGTCTGAGCAGTTCTTC.